This T cell receptor beta chain was recorded in a study of tumor and adjacent non-tumor tissue in lung cancer. About the study: Samples averaged approximately 4.2 million productive TCRbeta reads each.

Whole-study findings and limits: Normal lung showed higher cumulative top 100 clone frequency than tumor. Tumor tissue had significantly higher TCR diversity than normal lung.

Three rounds of nested PCR, following a modified ARM-PCR protocol, produced the TCRbeta library. TCRdb redid the calling of the multiplex PCR reads with MiXCR, one entry per CDR3 protein. The profile covers tens of thousands of distinct CDR3 sequences, with 65% to 75% appearing a single time and about 17% taken by the ten largest. This clonotype was observed a handful of times. Its antigen is not known. RNA was extracted from bulk tissue without any cell sorting. Germline V CDR1 and CDR2: SGHVS, FQNEAQ. There are 16 residues in the CDR3. The V gene end was trimmed by 4 bases and the J gene end by 6 bases; junction bases not matched to a gene: 7.

What was sequenced was lung tumor tissue. The receptor was derived from a man in his sixties with non-small cell lung cancer. The V gene is TRBV7-8, the J gene TRBJ1-6; 9 bases agree with TRBD1. The CDR3 region is CASSSPGQGFNSPLHF. The CDR3 coding sequence is TGTGCCAGCAGCTCGCCGGGACAGGGTTTTAATTCACCCCTCCACTTT. Filled out from reference TRBV7-8 and TRBJ1-6, the complete variable domain reads GAGVSQSPRYKVAKRGQDVALRCDPISGHVSLFWYQQALGQGPEFLTYFQNEAQLDKSGLPSDRFFAERPEGSVSTLKIQRTQQEDSAVYLCASSSPGQGFNSPLHFGNGTRLTVT.